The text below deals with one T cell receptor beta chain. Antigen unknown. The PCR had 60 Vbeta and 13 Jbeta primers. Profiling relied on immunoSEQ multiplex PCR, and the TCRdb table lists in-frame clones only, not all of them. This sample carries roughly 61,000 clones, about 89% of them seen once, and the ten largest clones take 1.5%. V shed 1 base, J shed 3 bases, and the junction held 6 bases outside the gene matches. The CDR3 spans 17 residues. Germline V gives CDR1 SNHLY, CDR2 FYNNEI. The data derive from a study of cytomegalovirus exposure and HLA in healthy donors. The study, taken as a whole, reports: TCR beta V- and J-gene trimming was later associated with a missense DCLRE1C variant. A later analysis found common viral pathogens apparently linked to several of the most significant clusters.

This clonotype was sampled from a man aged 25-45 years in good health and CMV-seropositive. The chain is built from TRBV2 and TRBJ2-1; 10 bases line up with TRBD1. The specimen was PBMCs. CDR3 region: CASSEEAGQGFYNEQFF. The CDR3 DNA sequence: TGTGCCAGCAGTGAAGAAGCGGGACAGGGGTTCTACAATGAGCAGTTCTTC. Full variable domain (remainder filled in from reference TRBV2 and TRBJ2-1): EPEVTQTPSHQVTQMGQEVILRCVPISNHLYFYWYRQILGQKVEFLVSFYNNEISEKSEIFDDQFSVERPDGSNFTLKIRSTKLEDSAMYFCASSEEAGQGFYNEQFFGPGTRLTVL.